The source of this TCR beta chain is a study of control samples from healthy donors and cancer patients (TCRdb year 2020). Library preparation employed the immunoSEQ multiplex PCR assay. Sourced from immuneACCESS, this table was stored by TCRdb with only in-frame sequences that have V and J called. A share of the clones is absent; for the studies checked, an unresolved V gene accounts for under half, and the remainder has no known explanation. Recorded for this sample are fewer than 150,000 clones; approximately 90% of them occurred a single time. Of the sample, 7.8% is held by the ten largest clones. V and J are truncated by 3 bases and 4 bases respectively, leaving an intervening sequence of 13 bases. The germline V gene (reference sequence) supplies CDR1 PRHDT and CDR2 FYEKMQ. The CDR3 runs 15 amino acids, cysteine and phenylalanine included. Of all the DNA, just the CDR3 is kept, 45 bases in frame from base 1.

Points on this clone: Its antigen is still unknown. No much larger clone is present one base from it, and per-base qualities are unavailable.

The V gene is TRBV13 and the J gene is TRBJ1-3; the D gene cannot be named for sure. Sequenced input: blood. The receptor was derived from a woman aged 18-29 years in good health. The CDR3 has the sequence CASSFAGVGGNTIYF. The sequenced DNA is TGTGCCAGCAGCTTTGCAGGTGTAGGGGGAAACACCATATATTTT.